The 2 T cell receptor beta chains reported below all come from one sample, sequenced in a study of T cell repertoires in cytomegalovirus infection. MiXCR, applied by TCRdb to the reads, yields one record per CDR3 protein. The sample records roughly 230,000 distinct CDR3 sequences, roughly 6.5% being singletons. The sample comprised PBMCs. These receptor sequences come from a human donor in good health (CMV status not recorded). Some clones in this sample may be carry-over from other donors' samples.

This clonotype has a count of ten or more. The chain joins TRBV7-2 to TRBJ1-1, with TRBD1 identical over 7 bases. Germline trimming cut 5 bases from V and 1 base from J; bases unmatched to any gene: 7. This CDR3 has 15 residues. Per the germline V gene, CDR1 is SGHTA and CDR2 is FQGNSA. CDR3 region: CASSHGGQKNTEAFF. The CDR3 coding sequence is TGTGCCAGCAGCCACGGGGGACAGAAGAACACTGAAGCTTTCTTT.

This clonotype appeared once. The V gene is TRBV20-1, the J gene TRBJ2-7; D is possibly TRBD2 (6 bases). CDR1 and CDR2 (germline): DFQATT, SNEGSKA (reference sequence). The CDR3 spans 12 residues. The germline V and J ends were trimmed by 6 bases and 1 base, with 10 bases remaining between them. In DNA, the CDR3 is TGCAGTGCCCCCCGGGGGTCCTACGAGCAGTACTTC. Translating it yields CSAPRGSYEQYF.